What follows is one T cell receptor (beta chain) and its context. Antigen: not known. The data belong to a study of memory CD4+ T cells and cytomegalovirus serostatus. Single viable CD3+CD4+CD8-CD45RO+ cells were sorted as the memory CD4+ T cells. Total CD4+ T cells were enriched by CD4 positive selection. Overall study results and limits: Of under 200 reported CMV TCRbeta sequences, 55 to 80 were found in memory CD4+ repertoires.

Repertoires were generated with immunoSEQ multiplex PCR, while TCRdb's copy carries only in-frame clones and drops some. The sample holds more than 40,000 clones, roughly four fifths seen once. Trimming removed 3 bases at V and 7 bases at J, with 16 bases between. The CDR3 has 15 residues. Germline CDR1 is LNHDA and CDR2 is SQIVND (reference sequence). The rearrangement joins TRBV19 to TRBJ1-5, with D perhaps matching TRBD1 (5 bases). Material: memory CD4+ T cells from blood. The origin of this receptor is an adult in good health and CMV-seronegative. The CDR3 nucleotides are TGTGCCAGTAGTATTACCCTCACGAGGGGCCAGCCCCAGCATTTT. Translating gives CASSITLTRGQPQHF. Together with reference TRBV19 and TRBJ1-5, the CDR3 gives the full variable domain: DGGITQSPKYLFRKEGQNVTLSCEQNLNHDAMYWYRQDPGQGLRLIYYSQIVNDFQKGDIAEGYSVSREKKESFPLTVTSAQKNPTAFYLCASSITLTRGQPQHFGDGTRLSIL.